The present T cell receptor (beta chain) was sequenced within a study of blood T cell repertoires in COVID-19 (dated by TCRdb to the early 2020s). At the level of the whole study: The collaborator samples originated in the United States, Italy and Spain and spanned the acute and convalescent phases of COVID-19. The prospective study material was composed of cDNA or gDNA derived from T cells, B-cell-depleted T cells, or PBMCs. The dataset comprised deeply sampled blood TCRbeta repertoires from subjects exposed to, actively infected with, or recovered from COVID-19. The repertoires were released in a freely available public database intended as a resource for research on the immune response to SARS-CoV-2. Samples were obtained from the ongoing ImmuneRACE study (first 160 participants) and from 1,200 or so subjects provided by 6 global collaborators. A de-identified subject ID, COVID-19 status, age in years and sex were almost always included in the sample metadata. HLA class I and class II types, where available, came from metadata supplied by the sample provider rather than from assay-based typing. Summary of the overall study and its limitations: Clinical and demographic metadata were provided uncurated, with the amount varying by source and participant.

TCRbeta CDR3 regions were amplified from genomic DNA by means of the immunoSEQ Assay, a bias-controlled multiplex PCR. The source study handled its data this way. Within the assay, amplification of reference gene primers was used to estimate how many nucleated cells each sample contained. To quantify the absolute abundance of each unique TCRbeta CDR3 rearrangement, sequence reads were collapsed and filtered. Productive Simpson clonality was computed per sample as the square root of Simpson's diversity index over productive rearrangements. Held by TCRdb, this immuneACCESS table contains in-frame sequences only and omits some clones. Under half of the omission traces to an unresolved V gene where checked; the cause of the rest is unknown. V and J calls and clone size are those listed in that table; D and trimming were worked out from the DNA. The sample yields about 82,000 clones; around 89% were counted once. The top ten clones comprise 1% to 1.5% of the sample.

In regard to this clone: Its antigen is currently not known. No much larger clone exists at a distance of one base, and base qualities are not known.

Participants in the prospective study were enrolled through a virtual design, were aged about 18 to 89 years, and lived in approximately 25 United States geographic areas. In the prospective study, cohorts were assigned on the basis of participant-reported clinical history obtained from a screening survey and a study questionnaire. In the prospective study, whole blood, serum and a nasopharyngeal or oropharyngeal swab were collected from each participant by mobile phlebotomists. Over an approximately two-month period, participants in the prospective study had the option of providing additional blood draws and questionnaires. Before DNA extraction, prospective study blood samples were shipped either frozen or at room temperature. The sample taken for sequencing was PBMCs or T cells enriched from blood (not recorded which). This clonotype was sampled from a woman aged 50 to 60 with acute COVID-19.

The CDR3 corresponds to CASSSGIRTGFTYEQYF. The sequenced DNA: TGTGCCAGCAGCTCCGGGATCCGGACAGGTTTTACCTACGAGCAGTACTTC. Rearrangement joined TRBV7-2 to TRBJ2-7, with TRBD1 identical over 7 junction bases. Ends trimmed: V by 4 bases, J by 2 bases; bases unmatched to a gene: 14. From its cysteine to its phenylalanine, the CDR3 spans 17 amino acids. Only CDR3 DNA is held: 51 bases, read in frame from base 1. Sequences SGHTA (CDR1) and FQGNSA (CDR2) are obtained from the germline V gene.